These 5 T cell receptor beta chains were sequenced from one sample in a study of T cells in Graves' hyperthyroidism and ophthalmopathy. Researchers took RNA transcripts and amplified the TCR beta CDR3 regions from them. The HTBI primer set drove a first-round RT-PCR of the TCR CDR3. TCRdb fed the multiplex PCR reads into MiXCR, producing one record per CDR3 protein. The table shows a few hundred thousand distinct CDR3 sequences, with less than 25% occurring only once. Material for sequencing was blood. The source of these receptors is a man aged 18 to 29 with Graves' hyperthyroidism.

The chain combines TRBV27 with TRBJ2-7; D might be TRBD1 (6 bases). V was shortened by 2 bases and J by 6 bases, with 11 bases between the two germline ends. CDR3 length: 13 residues. Germline V gene sequence: CDR1 MNHEY, CDR2 SMNVEV (reference sequence). The CDR3 loop reads CASSLLGQSEQYF. The CDR3 coding sequence is TGTGCCAGCAGTTTACTCGGACAGAGCGAGCAGTACTTC.

V and J are TRBV7-9 and TRBJ2-4; possible D gene TRBD1, 6 bases. Germline CDR1 and CDR2: SEHNR and FQNEAQ (reference sequence). CDR3 length: 16 amino acids. Deletions cut 6 bases from V and 0 bases from J, with 15 bases between. Here the CDR3 DNA reads TGTGCCAGCAGGTTCTGGGACAATTTAGCCAAAAACATTCAGTACTTC. Translation gives CASRFWDNLAKNIQYF.

This clonotype was seen once. The chain uses TRBV28 and TRBJ2-7, with D possibly TRBD1 on 6 matching bases. The CDR3 has 15 amino acids. The V gene lost 4 bases and the J gene lost 3 bases, with 16 bases spanning the gap. Germline V gene sequence: CDR1 MDHEN, CDR2 SYDVKM. The DNA of the CDR3 is TGTGCCAGCAGTTCTACAGGGACCAGCTACTACGAGCAGTACTTC. Translation gives CASSSTGTSYYEQYF.

On this clonotype: The junction does not match germline at one end; this may be a read error. The chain is built from TRBV6-5 and TRBJ2-2, with a tentative D call TRBD2 (6 bases). The V gene's germline CDR1 is MNHEY and CDR2 SVGAGI. There are 15 residues in the CDR3. The CDR3 reads CASTYFDGSPGELFF. The CDR3 DNA reads as TGTGCCAGCACTTACTTCGACGGGAGTCCCGGGGAGCTGTTTTTT.

Many counts were recorded for this clonotype. The chain uses TRBV6-2 or TRBV6-3 and TRBJ1-2; TRBD1 aligns across 7 bases. The CDR3 runs to 13 residues. Trimming removed 6 bases from V and 4 bases from J; junction bases left unmatched: 5. Per germline, CDR1 MNHEY and CDR2 SVGEGT. This CDR3 is CASSPGQIYGYTF. The CDR3 coding sequence is TGTGCCAGCAGCCCGGGACAGATCTATGGCTACACCTTC.